The clone carrying this TCR beta chain was observed a few times. Its antigen is unknown. Researchers reported sorting CD4+ naive, central memory, regulatory and stem cell-like memory cells via CD45RO/CCR7/CD25/CD127/CD95/CD27. Once sorted, every population was more than 95% pure. The source of the sample is a study of beta chain features in type 1 diabetes. Findings and caveats of the study: Over-representation of high TCR-expressing cells was a possible consequence of cDNA sequencing. TCRB CDR3 length was moderately but significantly reduced in all four CD4+ subsets of Type 1 diabetes patients.

Sequencing targeted expressed TCRB transcripts, as all isolated RNA had been reverse transcribed. The protocol was immunoSEQ multiplex PCR, while the TCRdb copy is restricted to in-frame clones and leaves out a portion. The table has about 360,000 clones, about 12% seen once. The sample was naive CD4+ T cells from blood. This clonotype was obtained from a young man in good health.

CDR3 bases: TGTGCCAGCAGCTTAGCGGGACAGGGGCAAGAGACCCAGTACTTC. As protein: CASSLAGQGQETQYF. The rearrangement joins TRBV7-9 to TRBJ2-5; 10 positions match TRBD1. V dropped 0 bases and J dropped 2; count of bases not matched to a gene: 0. Looked up from germline, CDR1 is SEHNR and CDR2 is FQNEAQ (reference sequence). This CDR3 spans 15 amino acids.